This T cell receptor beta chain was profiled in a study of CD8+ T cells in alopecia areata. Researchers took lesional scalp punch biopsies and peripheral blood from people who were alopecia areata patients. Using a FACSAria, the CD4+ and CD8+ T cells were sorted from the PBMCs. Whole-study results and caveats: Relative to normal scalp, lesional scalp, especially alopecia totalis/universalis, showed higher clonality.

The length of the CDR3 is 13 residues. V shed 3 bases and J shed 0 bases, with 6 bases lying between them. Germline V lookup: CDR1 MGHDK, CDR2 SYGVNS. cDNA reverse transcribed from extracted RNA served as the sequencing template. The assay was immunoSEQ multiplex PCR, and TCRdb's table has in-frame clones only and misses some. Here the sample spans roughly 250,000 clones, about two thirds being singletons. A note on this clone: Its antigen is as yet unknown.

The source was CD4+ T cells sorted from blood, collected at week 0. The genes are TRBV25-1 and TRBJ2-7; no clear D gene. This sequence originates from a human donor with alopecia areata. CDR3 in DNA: TGTGCCAGCAGTGATAGCATCTCCTACGAGCAGTACTTC. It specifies CASSDSISYEQYF.